Listed below are T cell receptor beta chains from one sample, sequenced in a study of Graves' ophthalmopathy and Graves' hyperthyroidism. Each CDR3 protein is one row after TCRdb ran MiXCR on the multiplex PCR reads. The sample records about 400,000 distinct CDR3 sequences, 15% to 20% being singletons. The sample taken for sequencing was peripheral blood. These receptors all come from a woman in her late teens or twenties with Graves' ophthalmopathy. Both conserved end residues are part of each CDR3. A D gene is named only where the DNA matches it firmly. Not every row has a clone size; where given, it reads once, few, many or a size class.

d_call,clone_size,j_call,v_call,cdr3_aa,cdr3_nt
TRBD2,many,TRBJ2-5,TRBV30,CAWSFLAGAFGETQYF,TGTGCCTGGAGTTTTCTAGCGGGAGCTTTTGGAGAGACCCAGTACTTC
TRBD1,few,TRBJ1-5,TRBV18,CASSRVVTGGAMSNQPQHF,TGTGCCAGCTCACGCGTCGTGACAGGGGGCGCGATGAGCAATCAGCCCCAGCATTTT
-,many,TRBJ2-2,TRBV29-1,CSVPEGRNTGELFF,TGCAGCGTCCCTGAGGGGAGGAACACCGGGGAGCTGTTTTTT
-,-,TRBJ1-2,TRBV9,CASSPTPGLNYGYTF,TGTGCCAGCAGCCCCACCCCGGGCCTTAACTATGGCTACACCTTC
TRBD2,many,TRBJ2-7,TRBV20-1,CSATPGLAYEQYF,TGCAGTGCTACACCGGGACTAGCCTACGAGCAGTACTTC
-,many,TRBJ2-2,TRBV6-2/TRBV6-3,CASSPYQIGELFF,TGTGCCAGCAGTCCTTACCAAATCGGGGAGCTGTTTTTT
-,-,TRBJ2-7,TRBV6-2/TRBV6-3,CASSTSVEQYF,TGTGCCAGCAGCACGAGCGTCGAGCAGTACTTC
TRBD2,few,TRBJ2-7,TRBV5-1,CASSLQRESYEQYF,TGCGCCAGCAGCTTGCAGCGGGAGTCCTACGAGCAGTACTTC
TRBD1,few,TRBJ1-2,TRBV12-3/TRBV12-4,CASSHRDRASYGYTF,TGTGCCAGCAGTCACCGGGACAGGGCGTCCTATGGCTACACCTTC
TRBD2,-,TRBJ2-2,TRBV5-1,CASSPLPHSAGVNTGELFF,TGCGCCAGCAGCCCGCTACCTCACTCAGCGGGAGTTAACACCGGGGAGCTGTTTTTT
TRBD1,few,TRBJ2-7,TRBV28,CASSLPGTGFYEQYF,TGTGCCAGCAGTCTTCCCGGGACAGGGTTCTACGAGCAGTACTTC
-,many,TRBJ1-2,TRBV9,CASSDSGTKGYTF,TGTGCCAGCAGTGATTCCGGGACAAAGGGCTACACCTTC
TRBD1,many,TRBJ1-2,TRBV4-3,CASSQEGRGHDGYTF,TGCGCCAGCAGCCAAGAAGGCAGGGGGCACGATGGCTACACCTTC
-,many,TRBJ2-7,TRBV27,CASLRLTTLYEQYF,TGTGCCAGCCTTAGACTAACGACCCTCTACGAGCAGTACTTC
TRBD1,many,TRBJ1-6,TRBV12-3/TRBV12-4,CASSFQGDFNSPLHF,TGTGCCAGCAGTTTCCAGGGGGACTTTAATTCACCCCTCCACTTT
TRBD2,many,TRBJ2-2,TRBV28,CASSPQGLAGTAGDTGELFF,TGTGCCAGCAGTCCCCAAGGGCTAGCGGGAACCGCGGGGGACACCGGGGAGCTGTTTTTT
TRBD1,many,TRBJ1-6,TRBV11-2,CASSEDRGGNSPLHF,TGTGCCAGCAGCGAAGACAGGGGAGGTAATTCACCCCTCCACTTT
-,many,TRBJ2-7,TRBV6-2/TRBV6-3,CASSYARGSISLYEQYF,TGTGCCAGCAGTTACGCTAGAGGATCCATCTCGCTCTACGAGCAGTACTTC
TRBD1,-,TRBJ1-2,TRBV3-1,CASSPRDRGGYGYTF,TGTGCCAGCAGCCCGAGGGACAGGGGAGGATATGGCTACACCTTC
TRBD1,-,TRBJ1-1,TRBV6-2/TRBV6-3,CASMGQTSTEAFF,TGTGCCAGCATGGGACAGACTTCCACTGAAGCTTTCTTT
-,-,TRBJ2-2,TRBV30,CAWVQQATGELFF,TGTGCCTGGGTACAGCAAGCCACCGGGGAGCTGTTTTTT
TRBD1,-,TRBJ2-3,TRBV6-5,CASSYGTGLDTQYF,TGTGCCAGCAGTTACGGGACAGGGTTAGATACGCAGTATTTT
TRBD1,many,TRBJ1-2,TRBV12-3/TRBV12-4,CASSPQGGGYTF,TGTGCCAGCAGTCCGCAGGGGGGGGGCTACACCTTC